What follows are 11 T cell receptor beta chains derived from one specimen sequenced in a study of beta chain features in type 1 diabetes. For these TCRs, the target antigens are not known. All of the isolated RNA was reverse transcribed, so expressed TCRB transcripts were sequenced. Profiling relied on immunoSEQ multiplex PCR, and the TCRdb table lists in-frame clones only, not all of them. Of roughly 240,000 clones in the sample, around 24% were seen once. Study-level findings and limits: Among all four CD4+ subsets, Type 1 diabetes patients had TCRB CDR3s that were moderately but significantly shorter.

Sequenced input: naive CD4+ T cells from blood. Source of these receptors: a woman younger than 45 with type 1 diabetes.

The rearrangement joins TRBV30 to TRBJ2-7; TRBD1 agrees at 7 bases. The J segment lost 5 bases and the V segment lost 2 bases, leaving 3 bases of the junction unmatched. The CDR3 contains 12 residues. The germline CDR1 and CDR2 sequences are GTSNPN and SVGIG (reference sequence). The CDR3, as DNA: TGTGCCTGGAGTCGACAGGGTGACGAGCAGTACTTC. Its translation is CAWSRQGDEQYF.

The chain has TRBV10-3 and TRBJ2-6, with D perhaps TRBD1 (6 bases). This CDR3 region has 15 residues. V lost 6 bases and J lost 0, with 9 bases in between. Germline V lookup: CDR1 ENHRY, CDR2 SYGVKD. CDR3: CAISWTDSGANVLTF. CDR3 coding DNA: TGTGCCATCAGCTGGACAGACTCTGGGGCCAACGTCCTGACTTTC.

J is TRBJ2-7 and V is TRBV7-9, with a tentative D call TRBD2 (6 bases). Deletions cut 3 bases from V and 7 bases from J, with 7 bases between. This CDR3 is 11 amino acids long. Germline lookup yields CDR1 SEHNR and CDR2 FQNEAQ (reference sequence). CDR3 loop: CASSLSGEQYF. CDR3 in DNA: TGTGCCAGCAGCTTGAGCGGGGAGCAGTACTTC.

This rearrangement joins TRBV11-2 to TRBJ2-7; possible D gene TRBD1, 6 bases. The CDR3 consists of 14 residues. The germline V gene encodes CDR1 SGHAT and CDR2 FQNNGV. The V end was cut by 1 base, the J end by 6 bases, with 13 bases between. CDR3 sequence: CASSLVDSPSEQYF. CDR3 coding DNA: TGTGCCAGCAGCTTAGTGGACAGCCCAAGCGAGCAGTACTTC.

V gene TRBV18 combines with J gene TRBJ2-7; 8 bases match TRBD1. Germline V CDR1 and CDR2: KGHSH, LQKENI. The J segment lost 2 bases and the V segment lost 3 bases, leaving 9 bases of the junction unmatched. The CDR3 covers 16 residues. The chain's CDR3 is CASSPKTGVGTYEQYF. The CDR3 DNA is TGTGCCAGCTCACCCAAGACAGGGGTGGGCACCTACGAGCAGTACTTC.

The V call is TRBV13, the J call TRBJ2-1, with 8 bases identical to TRBD2. The CDR3 spans 14 residues. Germline lookup yields CDR1 PRHDT and CDR2 FYEKMQ (reference sequence). V shed 5 bases, J shed 8 bases, and the junction held 8 bases outside the gene matches. The CDR3 nucleotides read TGTGCCAGCAGCCCCAGTAGCGGGACCTATGAGCAGTTCTTC. This sequence encodes CASSPSSGTYEQFF.

This chain connects TRBV27 to TRBJ2-7; D might be TRBD1 (6 bases). V gave up 2 bases and J gave up 0 bases, with 20 bases separating them. The length of the CDR3 is 18 residues. Germline CDR1 MNHEY, CDR2 SMNVEV (reference sequence). The CDR3, as DNA: TGTGCCAGCAGTTTAGTTCCCAGGGGAGAGCGTTACTCCTACGAGCAGTACTTC. It is translated as CASSLVPRGERYSYEQYF.

This clone has just one count. CDR3 loop: CASKRTSGRTDTQYF. The CDR3 coding sequence is TGTGCCAGTAAGCGGACTAGCGGCCGTACAGATACGCAGTATTTT. The rearrangement links TRBV19 to TRBJ2-3; 10 nucleotides match TRBD2. This CDR3 has 15 amino acids. Unmatched junction bases numbered 7, after V lost 7 bases and J lost 3 bases. Germline-derived CDR1 and CDR2 are LNHDA and SQIVND (reference sequence).

The chain employs TRBV30 and TRBJ2-5; 10 bases are shared with TRBD2. The CDR3 length is 14 residues. V lost 0 bases and J lost 7; bases outside the gene matches: 5. Germline V gene lookup returns CDR1 GTSNPN and CDR2 SVGIG (reference sequence). This CDR3 reads CAWSVGTSEGTQYF. CDR3 DNA sequence: TGTGCCTGGAGTGTCGGGACTAGCGAGGGGACCCAGTACTTC.

V gene TRBV9 combines with J gene TRBJ2-7; a possible D gene is TRBD1 (5 bases). The CDR3 extends over 12 amino acids. The germline gives CDR1 SGDLS, CDR2 YYNGEE. The V gene lost 4 bases and the J gene lost 3 bases, with 8 bases spanning the gap. The CDR3: CASSSQGYEQYF. The CDR3 bases are TGTGCCAGCAGCTCCCAGGGCTACGAGCAGTACTTC.

The sample holds a few counts of this clone. This chain joins TRBV14 and TRBJ2-7, with TRBD2 matching over 7 bases. This CDR3 spans 15 amino acids. Germline assignment: CDR1 SGHDN and CDR2 FVKESK. Trimming took 4 bases from V and 5 from J; bases not matched to a gene: 11. DNA of the CDR3: TGTGCCAGCAGCCCCTTTGAGCGGGGCTTTGACGAGCAGTACTTC. Amino acids: CASSPFERGFDEQYF.